This entry is about one TCR beta chain. Its antigen remains unidentified. The CDR3 is 16 amino acids. V was pared by 6 bases and J by 7 bases, with 13 bases of the junction left unmatched. Germline assignment: CDR1 KGHSH and CDR2 LQKENI. This sample stems from a study of identical twins. Findings of the study overall: Out-of-frame alpha sequences shared by twins showed excess low generation probability. Abundant beta clonotypes from cord blood had fewer insertions, unlike memory repertoires, which showed none. Its conclusions, products of cross-sectional statistical analysis, did not come from following the same donors.

Template switching added a universal primer site; cDNA carried unique molecular identifiers. TCRdb itself ran the 5' RACE reads through MiXCR, one entry per CDR3 protein. Of just under 650,000 distinct CDR3 sequences listed, under 8.5% are singletons. These data are also associated with another study on yellow fever vaccine responses in identical twins.

The V and J genes are TRBV18 and TRBJ2-1; 9 positions agree with TRBD1. The TCR originated in a woman aged 18-35 years in good health. Source material: PBMCs. CDR3 DNA sequence: TGTGCCAGCTCGGCTACAGGGACAGGGATAGAGAATGAGCAGTTCTTC. It yields the protein CASSATGTGIENEQFF.